A selection of T cell receptor beta chains follows, all from one sample in a study of CD8+CD57+ T cells in acquired aplastic anemia. TCRdb re-called the reads through MiXCR, storing one row per CDR3 protein. Found here are roughly 200,000 distinct CDR3 sequences, roughly 65% of them singletons; the top ten hold about 39%. The sample comprised sorted CD4+, CD8+, or CD8+CD57+ T cells (not recorded which) from PBMCs. The origin of the receptors is a human donor with aplastic anemia. Each CDR3 is given with its conserved first and last residue. Each record gives: J gene, clone size, V gene, D gene, CDR3 DNA, CDR3 protein. The D gene is left open where the match is weak. The size entry is marked missing in some rows and otherwise reads once, few, many or a size class.

j_gene: TRBJ1-3; abundance: .; v_gene: TRBV7-2; d_gene: .; CDR3nt: TGTGCCAGCAGCTTAGGGGGACGGAACTCTGGAAACACCATATATTTT; CDR3aa: CASSLGGRNSGNTIYF
j_gene: TRBJ1-1; abundance: few; v_gene: TRBV6-1; d_gene: .; CDR3nt: TGTGCCAGCAGTGAATCTATTACAGGGGAAGCTTTCTTT; CDR3aa: CASSESITGEAFF
j_gene: TRBJ1-5; abundance: few; v_gene: TRBV28; d_gene: TRBD1; CDR3nt: TGTGCCAGCAGTTTACTTAGGGACAGGGAACAGCCCCAGCATTTT; CDR3aa: CASSLLRDREQPQHF
j_gene: TRBJ2-7; abundance: .; v_gene: TRBV15; d_gene: TRBD1; CDR3nt: TGTGCCACCAGCAGAGGGACAGGGTACTCCTACGAGCAGTACTTC; CDR3aa: CATSRGTGYSYEQYF
j_gene: TRBJ2-7; abundance: many; v_gene: TRBV2; d_gene: .; CDR3nt: TGTGCCAGCAGTGAAGACTACGAGCAGTACTTC; CDR3aa: CASSEDYEQYF
j_gene: TRBJ2-5; abundance: .; v_gene: TRBV2; d_gene: .; CDR3nt: TGTGCCAGTACTGCGAGTACACAAGAGACCCAGTACTTC; CDR3aa: CASTASTQETQYF
j_gene: TRBJ1-2; abundance: many; v_gene: TRBV27; d_gene: .; CDR3nt: TGTGCCAGCAGTTTCGAGGGCAGGAGAGGGTATGGCTACACCTTC; CDR3aa: CASSFEGRRGYGYTF
j_gene: TRBJ2-5; abundance: many; v_gene: TRBV5-5; d_gene: .; CDR3nt: TGTGCCAGCAGCTTTTGGACAGCGCGAGAGACCCAGTACTTC; CDR3aa: CASSFWTARETQYF
j_gene: TRBJ1-4; abundance: .; v_gene: TRBV24-1; d_gene: TRBD1; CDR3nt: TGTGCCACCAGTGATTCGACAGGGAATGAAAAACTGTTTTTT; CDR3aa: CATSDSTGNEKLFF
j_gene: TRBJ2-7; abundance: .; v_gene: TRBV5-6; d_gene: .; CDR3nt: TGTGCCAGCGCTAGCTCCTACGAGCAGTACTTC; CDR3aa: CASASSYEQYF
j_gene: TRBJ2-2; abundance: many; v_gene: TRBV20-1; d_gene: .; CDR3nt: TGCAGTGCTAGAGCCTCATTACAGGGGGGGAAGGCCGGGGAGCTGTTTTTT; CDR3aa: CSARASLQGGKAGELFF
j_gene: TRBJ2-3; abundance: .; v_gene: TRBV5-5; d_gene: TRBD1; CDR3nt: TGTGCCAGCAGCTACTATGGGACAGGGGGAGATACGCAGTATTTT; CDR3aa: CASSYYGTGGDTQYF
j_gene: TRBJ2-2; abundance: .; v_gene: TRBV6-1; d_gene: TRBD1; CDR3nt: TGTGCCAGCACCGGACAGGGTGGTGGCACCGGGGAGCTGTTTTTT; CDR3aa: CASTGQGGGTGELFF
j_gene: TRBJ2-7; abundance: .; v_gene: TRBV11-3; d_gene: .; CDR3nt: TGTGCCAGCAGCTTAGATACCCCCCGCAGAACTCGTCCCCACGAGCAGTACTTC; CDR3aa: CASSLDTPRRTRPHEQYF
j_gene: TRBJ2-7; abundance: few; v_gene: TRBV7-9; d_gene: .; CDR3nt: TGTGCCAGTTTGACAAGCTCCTACGAGCAGTACTTC; CDR3aa: CASLTSSYEQYF
j_gene: TRBJ2-3; abundance: .; v_gene: TRBV20-1; d_gene: .; CDR3nt: TGCAGTGCTTCAGGGGAAAGGGGATACAATGAGCAGTATTTT; CDR3aa: CSASGERGYNEQYF
j_gene: TRBJ1-3; abundance: .; v_gene: TRBV7-9; d_gene: .; CDR3nt: TGTGCCAGCACCCTCGACGGGTACTCTGGAAACACCATATATTTT; CDR3aa: CASTLDGYSGNTIYF
j_gene: TRBJ1-1; abundance: .; v_gene: TRBV7-8; d_gene: .; CDR3nt: TGTGCCAGCAGCCGTCTGGGGGCGCCCACTGAAGCTTTCTTT; CDR3aa: CASSRLGAPTEAFF
j_gene: TRBJ2-3; abundance: .; v_gene: TRBV7-9; d_gene: .; CDR3nt: TGTGCCAGCGCGGGACTCGCTGGGGATACGCAGTATTTT; CDR3aa: CASAGLAGDTQYF
j_gene: TRBJ2-7; abundance: .; v_gene: TRBV7-2; d_gene: TRBD1; CDR3nt: TGTGCCAGCAGCTACTATGGGACAGGTGGCGACGAGCAGTACTTC; CDR3aa: CASSYYGTGGDEQYF
j_gene: TRBJ2-1; abundance: few; v_gene: TRBV7-9; d_gene: .; CDR3nt: TGTGCCAGCAGCTTAGATGCAGGGATTGGATACAATGAGCAGTTCTTC; CDR3aa: CASSLDAGIGYNEQFF
j_gene: TRBJ2-3; abundance: .; v_gene: TRBV24-1; d_gene: TRBD1; CDR3nt: TGTGCCACCAGTGGTTGGGACAGCGAACATATAGATACGCAGTATTTT; CDR3aa: CATSGWDSEHIDTQYF
j_gene: TRBJ2-5; abundance: once; v_gene: TRBV6-5; d_gene: .; CDR3nt: TGTGCCAGCAGTTACTCCGGGGGGCTATGGGAGACCCAGTACTTC; CDR3aa: CASSYSGGLWETQYF
j_gene: TRBJ2-1; abundance: .; v_gene: TRBV20-1; d_gene: .; CDR3nt: TGCAGTGCTATAACTAATCCCTGCAATGAGCAGTTCTTC; CDR3aa: CSAITNPCNEQFF
j_gene: TRBJ2-7; abundance: .; v_gene: TRBV7-2; d_gene: .; CDR3nt: TGTGCCAGCAGCTCCAGACCGACGGCCTACGAGCAGTACTTC; CDR3aa: CASSSRPTAYEQYF
j_gene: TRBJ1-1; abundance: many; v_gene: TRBV11-2; d_gene: TRBD1; CDR3nt: TGTGCCAGCAGCATAAGGACAGGGATCACTGAAGCTTTCTTT; CDR3aa: CASSIRTGITEAFF
j_gene: TRBJ2-5; abundance: .; v_gene: TRBV7-8; d_gene: TRBD2; CDR3nt: TGTGCCAGCAGCCCCTGGACTAGCGGGGACGAGACCCAGTACTTC; CDR3aa: CASSPWTSGDETQYF
j_gene: TRBJ1-1; abundance: once; v_gene: TRBV25-1; d_gene: TRBD1; CDR3nt: TGTGCCAGCAGTGAAACGGGACAGAAGACTGAAGCTTTCTTT; CDR3aa: CASSETGQKTEAFF
j_gene: TRBJ2-5; abundance: many; v_gene: TRBV4-1; d_gene: TRBD2; CDR3nt: TGCGCCAGCAGCCAAGAGGGCGGGGGGGTAAGAGAGACCCAGTACTTC; CDR3aa: CASSQEGGGVRETQYF
j_gene: TRBJ2-1; abundance: .; v_gene: TRBV5-5; d_gene: .; CDR3nt: TGTGCCAGCACCGTTGAAGTTCGGGGCGGTGAGCAGTTCTTC; CDR3aa: CASTVEVRGGEQFF
j_gene: TRBJ1-1; abundance: .; v_gene: TRBV7-9; d_gene: .; CDR3nt: TGTGCCAGCAGCTTACTAGCGGGGGGGGCGCGGGAGTACACTGAAGCTTTCTTT; CDR3aa: CASSLLAGGAREYTEAFF
j_gene: TRBJ2-6; abundance: once; v_gene: TRBV5-1; d_gene: .; CDR3nt: TGCGCCAGCAGCCCCGGATCTGGGATTGGGGCCAACGTCCTGACTTTC; CDR3aa: CASSPGSGIGANVLTF
j_gene: TRBJ2-7; abundance: .; v_gene: TRBV9; d_gene: TRBD1; CDR3nt: TGTGCCAGCAGACCAAGGCCGGGACAGGGAGAGCAGTACTTC; CDR3aa: CASRPRPGQGEQYF
j_gene: TRBJ1-4; abundance: few; v_gene: TRBV4-1; d_gene: TRBD1; CDR3nt: TGCGCCAGCAGCCAATCCGGACAGGGGGCGGGGGAAAAACTGTTTTTT; CDR3aa: CASSQSGQGAGEKLFF
j_gene: TRBJ2-7; abundance: many; v_gene: TRBV6-1; d_gene: .; CDR3nt: TGTGCCAGCAGTCAGGACAGAGGAAGGGACGAGCAGTACTTC; CDR3aa: CASSQDRGRDEQYF
j_gene: TRBJ2-3; abundance: once; v_gene: TRBV20-1; d_gene: .; CDR3nt: TGCAGTGCGCGACACCCTTTATCGAGCACAGATACGCAGTATTTT; CDR3aa: CSARHPLSSTDTQYF
j_gene: TRBJ1-2; abundance: .; v_gene: TRBV6-2/TRBV6-3; d_gene: TRBD1; CDR3nt: TGTGCCAGCCACAGGGGCTCCGGCTATGGCTACACCTTC; CDR3aa: CASHRGSGYGYTF
j_gene: TRBJ2-7; abundance: .; v_gene: TRBV15; d_gene: .; CDR3nt: TGTGCCACCAGCAGAGATAAATCGGGACTTAATAACGAGCAGTACTTC; CDR3aa: CATSRDKSGLNNEQYF
j_gene: TRBJ2-5; abundance: many; v_gene: TRBV20-1; d_gene: .; CDR3nt: TGCAGTGCTGGAGATCTTTTCTGGACAGCCCAAGAGACCCAGTACTTC; CDR3aa: CSAGDLFWTAQETQYF
j_gene: TRBJ2-7; abundance: .; v_gene: TRBV6-2/TRBV6-3; d_gene: .; CDR3nt: TGTGCCACCAATGGAATTTATGGGGAACAGGAGCAGTACTTC; CDR3aa: CATNGIYGEQEQYF